Sequencing of this T cell receptor beta chain was carried out in a study of cytomegalovirus exposure and HLA in healthy donors. In regard to this clone: The antigen is undetermined.

Study-wide points: According to the study, some 160 TCR beta chains were cytomegalovirus-associated.

Deletions cut 4 bases from V and 5 bases from J, with 15 bases between. This CDR3 is built from 14 residues. Germline CDR1 SGHRS, CDR2 YFSETQ. Vbeta (60) and Jbeta (13) primers were used in the PCR. Sequencing used immunoSEQ multiplex PCR; TCRdb keeps in-frame clones, though not all of them. Counted here are 150,000 to 200,000 clones, roughly 87% occurring once; the ten biggest clones make up more than 0.5%. The sample comprised PBMCs. This clonotype was obtained from a woman in her forties or fifties in good health and CMV-seronegative. The V call is TRBV5-1, the J call TRBJ2-5, with D tentatively TRBD2 (6 bases). CDR3: CASSGGTPGETQYF. The CDR3 DNA reads as TGCGCCAGCAGCGGCGGGACCCCCGGGGAGACCCAGTACTTC.